This TCR beta chain was sequenced for a study of T cell responses to AZD1222 COVID-19 vaccine. The CDR3 spans 15 residues. The V gene lost 4 bases and the J gene lost 0 bases, with 10 bases spanning the gap. Germline V gives CDR1 SNHLY, CDR2 FYNNEI. Whole-study results and caveats: Spike-wide vaccine-associated CD4 TCRs dominated at 160-218 and 743-854.

Remarks on this clone: Its specificity is not known.

Sequencing used immunoSEQ multiplex PCR; TCRdb keeps in-frame clones, though not all of them. The data contain around 70,000 clones, nearly 90% of them singletons. This sample comprised peripheral blood, obtained 28 days after the second AZD1222 dose. The chain employs TRBV2 and TRBJ1-5; perhaps TRBD1 as D (5 bases). The clonotype comes from an adult who received the AZD1222 COVID-19 vaccine. The CDR3 here is CASSGRQLSNQPQHF. CDR3 DNA sequence: TGTGCCAGCAGTGGGCGACAGCTTAGCAATCAGCCCCAGCATTTT.